The rows below give T cell receptor beta chains drawn from one sample of a study of cytomegalovirus exposure and HLA in healthy donors. Profiling relied on immunoSEQ multiplex PCR, and the TCRdb table lists in-frame clones only, not all of them. The sample holds roughly 50,000 clones, 90% seen once. The sample consisted of PBMCs. The receptors here all came from a man between 18 and 35 years old in good health and CMV-seronegative. Each CDR3 is given with its conserved first and last residue. A D gene is named only where the DNA matches it firmly. The size entry is marked missing in some rows and otherwise reads once, few, many or a size class.

D,size,length,V,CDR3
.,.,14,TRBV5-1,CASSLKSTAYEQYF
TRBD1,.,16,TRBV11-2,CASSLGGTGGLETQYF
TRBD1,.,15,TRBV19,CASSPSTGGTEKLFF
.,.,12,TRBV6-6,CASSYREDEQFF
TRBD1,once,16,TRBV18,CASSPRTGDLEEKLFF
.,.,14,TRBV5-6,CASSPYNSPYEQYF
.,.,12,TRBV2,CASRTTNQPQHF
TRBD2,few,14,TRBV29-1,CSVLGSGRYNEQFF
.,.,14,TRBV5-5,CASSSGPADYGYTF
TRBD1,.,12,TRBV19,CARDREIETQYF
TRBD2,.,13,TRBV6-1,CATGGRSTDTQYF
TRBD1,.,15,TRBV25-1,CASRGTGTGSYEQYF
TRBD1,.,13,TRBV5-4,CASNPGQGETQYF
TRBD2,once,15,TRBV4-1,CASSQEVAGGYEQYF
TRBD1,.,15,TRBV4-1,CASSQASATGGEQYF
TRBD2,.,17,TRBV5-1,CASSLGLAGAGTGELFF
.,.,13,TRBV5-1,CASSITARTEAFF
TRBD2,.,14,TRBV9,CASSTTSGGYEQYF
.,.,13,TRBV5-4,CASSTEPNYGYTF
.,.,11,TRBV20-1,CSARVFNEQFF
.,.,16,TRBV5-1,CASSLTPDNSNYGYTF
TRBD1,once,15,TRBV5-1,CASSLGQGAYNEQFF
TRBD1,.,14,TRBV13,CASSFRDSANGYTF
TRBD2,once,15,TRBV5-1,CASSLYASGREEQFF
.,.,17,TRBV4-1,CASSGGATGGLKETQYF
.,.,16,TRBV4-1,CASSQQGGRSTDTQYF